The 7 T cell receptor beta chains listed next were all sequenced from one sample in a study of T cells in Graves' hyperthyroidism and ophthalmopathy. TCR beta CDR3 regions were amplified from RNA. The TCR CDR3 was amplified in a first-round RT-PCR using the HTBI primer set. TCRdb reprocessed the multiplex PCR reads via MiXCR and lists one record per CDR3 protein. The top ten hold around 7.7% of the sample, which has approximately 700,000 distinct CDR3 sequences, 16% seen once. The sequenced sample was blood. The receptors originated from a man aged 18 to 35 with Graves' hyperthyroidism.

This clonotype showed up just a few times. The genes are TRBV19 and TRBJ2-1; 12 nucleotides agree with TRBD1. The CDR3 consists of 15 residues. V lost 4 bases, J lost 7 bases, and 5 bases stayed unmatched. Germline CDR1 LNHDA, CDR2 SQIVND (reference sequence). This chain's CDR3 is CASSTGDRGRNEQFF. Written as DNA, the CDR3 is TGTGCCAGTAGTACCGGGGACAGGGGGCGGAATGAGCAGTTCTTC. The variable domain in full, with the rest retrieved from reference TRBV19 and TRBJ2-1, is DGGITQSPKYLFRKEGQNVTLSCEQNLNHDAMYWYRQDPGQGLRLIYYSQIVNDFQKGDIAEGYSVSREKKESFPLTVTSAQKNPTAFYLCASSTGDRGRNEQFFGPGTRLTVL.

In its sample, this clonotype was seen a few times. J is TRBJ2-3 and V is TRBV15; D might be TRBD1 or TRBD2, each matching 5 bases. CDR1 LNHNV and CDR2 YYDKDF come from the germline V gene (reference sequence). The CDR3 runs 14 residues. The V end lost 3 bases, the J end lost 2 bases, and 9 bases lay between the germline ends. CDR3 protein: CATSSGTSTDTQYF. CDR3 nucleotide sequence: TGTGCCACCAGCAGCGGGACCTCCACAGATACGCAGTATTTT. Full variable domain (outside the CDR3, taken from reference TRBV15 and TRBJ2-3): DAMVIQNPRYQVTQFGKPVTLSCSQTLNHNVMYWYQQKSSQAPKLLFHYYDKDFNNEADTPDNFQSRRPNTSFCFLDIRSPGLGDTAMYLCATSSGTSTDTQYFGPGTRLTVL.

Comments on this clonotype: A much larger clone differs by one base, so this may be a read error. The CDR3 region is CSACPGHLSTEAFF. CDR3 sequence (DNA): TGCAGTGCTTGCCCCGGACACCTGAGCACTGAAGCTTTCTTT. V is TRBV20-1 and J is TRBJ1-1, with D maybe TRBD1 (5 bases). The CDR3 contains 14 residues. Looked up from germline, CDR1 is DFQATT and CDR2 is SNEGSKA (reference sequence). V lost 5 bases, J lost 4 bases, and 17 bases lay in between.

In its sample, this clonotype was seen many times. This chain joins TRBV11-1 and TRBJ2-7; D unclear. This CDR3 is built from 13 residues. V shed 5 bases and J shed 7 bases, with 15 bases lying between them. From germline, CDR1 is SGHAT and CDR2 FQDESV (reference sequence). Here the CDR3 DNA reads TGTGCCAGCAGCACTCCTCTGGACCTGGAGCAGTACTTC. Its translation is CASSTPLDLEQYF.

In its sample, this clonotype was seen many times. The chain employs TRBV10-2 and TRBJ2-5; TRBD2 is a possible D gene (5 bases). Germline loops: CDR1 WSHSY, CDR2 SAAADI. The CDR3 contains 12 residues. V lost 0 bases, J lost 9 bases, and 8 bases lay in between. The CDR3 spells CASSESTEAQYF. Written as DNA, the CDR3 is TGCGCCAGCAGTGAGTCGACGGAGGCCCAGTACTTC.

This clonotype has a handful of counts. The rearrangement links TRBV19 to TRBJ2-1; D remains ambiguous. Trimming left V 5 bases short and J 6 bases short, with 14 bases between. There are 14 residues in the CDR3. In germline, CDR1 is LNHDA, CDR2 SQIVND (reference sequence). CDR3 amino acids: CASSADPSSNEQFF. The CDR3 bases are TGTGCCAGTAGTGCGGACCCCAGTAGCAATGAGCAGTTCTTC.

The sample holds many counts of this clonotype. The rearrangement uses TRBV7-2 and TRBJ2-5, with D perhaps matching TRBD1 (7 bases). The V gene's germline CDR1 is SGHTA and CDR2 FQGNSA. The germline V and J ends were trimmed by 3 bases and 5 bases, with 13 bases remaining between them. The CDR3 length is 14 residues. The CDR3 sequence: CASSFGGQLETQYF. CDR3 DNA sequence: TGTGCCAGCAGCTTCGGGGGACAGCTTGAGACCCAGTACTTC.